The entry below gives a single TCR beta chain sequence along with its context. This clonotype was recorded many times. What antigen it recognizes has not been identified. Nothing much larger sits one base from this clone, and base qualities are not available. The library was prepared using 5' RACE. The sequencer listed for this sample is Illumina HiSeq 2500. A second PCR of roughly 7 to 11 cycles was performed with a sample-barcoded 5' primer and a J-beta primer mix. A template-switch 5' adaptor carrying 12 random nucleotides introduced a unique molecular identifier onto each TCR beta cDNA molecule. At least 2.5 million CDR3-containing paired-end reads were obtained from each sample. First-strand cDNA synthesis was performed from all RNA using the Mint cDNA synthesis kit, with priming by a TRBC-specific oligonucleotide. Following uracil-DNA glycosylase treatment, a first 18-cycle PCR with universal primers M1SS and BC2_uni_R was performed on all cDNA. On the study's bioinformatics: Each sample was normalized by randomly selecting 1 million high-quality reads, each carrying a distinct molecular identifier. Reads sharing molecular identifiers were discarded rather than binned into consensus sequences. MiTCR, run with a Q25 quality threshold and the strictest error-elimination algorithm, handled CDR3 identification, clonotype clustering and error correction. A nonparametric unseen species model with Euler transformation was used to estimate a lower bound on total TCR beta diversity. TCRdb took the public reads, trimmed them with fastp at Q25, ran MiXCR for clone calling and kept in-frame beta chains. Entries are consolidated by CDR3 protein sequence, retaining the most common genes and DNA. TCRdb, rather than the study authors, made the V and J calls. This sample holds about 1 million distinct CDR3 sequences; 40% to 45% were observed only once. The biggest ten clones account for about 20% of the sample.

There are 12 amino acids in the CDR3, from cysteine to phenylalanine inclusive. The entry retains the CDR3 DNA only, 36 bases that are in frame from base 1. CDR1 and CDR2 (SEHNR, FQNEAQ) derive from the germline V gene (reference sequence). V was cut back by 4 bases and J by 4 bases, leaving a gap of 8 bases between them. The data originate from a study of blood T cells in healthy people across ages (dated by TCRdb to between 2015 and 2016). Regarding the study in general: In model experiments, template switching captured roughly one uniquely barcoded TCR beta cDNA molecule for every two T cells. To avoid experimental bias, donors of different ages were randomly spread across the sequencing lanes. The study measured age-related changes in TCR beta repertoire diversity using deep sequencing normalized with unique cDNA molecular identifiers. For two donors (one aged 18 to 30 and one aged 80 or older), the study analyzed two additional independent replicas of 1 million unique cDNA reads from the same blood draw. The donors were split into four age groups: young (average 16 years), middle-aged (more than 35), aged (about 56) and long-lived (approximately 80). The paper's findings and limits, for the study overall: Observed TCR beta diversity correlated strongly with the percentage of naive T cells measured by flow cytometry. Observed TCR beta diversity per million T cells fell roughly linearly with age, and a significant reduction was already apparent by age around 36. Because donor CMV infection status was unknown, age-related changes in expanded clonotypes were potentially confounded. Because profiling used bulk unsorted PBMCs, naive and antigen-experienced compartments could not be compared conclusively. Estimates of total diversity based on one million sequenced T cells were considered lower bounds and underestimates. Compared with the aged group, the long-lived group had more naive CD4+ T cells, fewer expanded clones and increased TCR diversity, suggesting age selection.

Systemically healthy Caucasian individuals from Russia, about 38 in total and aged roughly 6 to 90 years, were included as donors. Each donor gave about 11 milliliters of peripheral blood, drawn into EDTA-treated Vacutainer tubes. Ficoll-Paque density-gradient centrifugation was used to isolate PBMCs, with at least 7 million per sample. Trizol reagent was used to extract total RNA from the PBMCs, yielding at least 5 micrograms per sample. For every donor, an aliquot of PBMCs went through flow cytometry to measure the percentages of naive CD45RAhigh/CD27high T cells. The receptor was isolated from a woman between 55 and 75 years old in good health. Specimen: blood. Recombination joined TRBV7-9 with TRBJ2-7; the D region possibly corresponds to TRBD1 (6 bases align). The CDR3: CASSSDRYEQYF. The DNA sequence reads TGTGCCAGCAGCTCCGACAGGTACGAGCAGTACTTC.